Sequencing of this T cell receptor (beta chain) was carried out in a study of T-cell memory formation after mild COVID-19. TCRdb used MiXCR to reprocess the 5' RACE reads, holding one entry per CDR3 protein. This table has more than 350,000 distinct CDR3 sequences, around a sixth appearing once. General observations from the study: For contracting clones, CD4+ ones sat mainly in CM and EM, CD8+ in EMRA. Researchers found some responding clones in pre-infection memory, a sign that cross-reactive memory joined. Later expanders leaned CD4+, whereas day 15 to 85 contracting clones were balanced CD4/CD8.

In this sample, this clonotype turned up a few times. Its antigen is undetermined. The specimen was PBMCs or a T cell subset sorted from them (not recorded which). The TCR originated in a man between 18 and 35 years old who had mild COVID-19 (a few samples of this study predate the infection). Cell type and time point are not known.

This CDR3 is CASRTGTDHPSNQPQHF. CDR3 in DNA: TGTGCCAGCAGGACCGGGACAGACCATCCCAGCAATCAGCCCCAGCATTTT. The rearrangement joins TRBV12-3 or TRBV12-4 to TRBJ1-5, with TRBD1 identical over 7 bases. V shed 6 bases, J shed 1 base, and the junction held 12 bases outside the gene matches. This CDR3 is built from 17 residues.